The T cell receptor beta chain described here comes from a study of cytomegalovirus exposure and HLA in healthy donors. Whole-study context: The same platform as the roughly 630 first-cohort repertoires was used for the 90 to 150 validation repertoires, a later analysis reported. Notes on the study in general: The authors enumerated 150 to 200 TCR beta chains as linked to cytomegalovirus. In vitro confirmation showed three CMV-associated chains to be CMV antigen specific.

A word on this clone: Antigen: not known.

Germline values: CDR1 WSHSY, CDR2 SAAADI. V was pared by 4 bases and J by 1 base, with 9 bases between. This CDR3 is built from 14 residues. Sequencing was performed with immunoSEQ multiplex PCR; in TCRdb, only in-frame clones are kept and a portion is missing. The repertoire holds roughly 50,000 clones, with 93% as singletons. Material: PBMCs. This chain uses TRBV10-2 with TRBJ2-3; tentatively, D is TRBD2 (6 bases). This clonotype was sampled from a young woman in good health and CMV-seropositive. CDR3 sequence: CASSVWRGTDTQYF. In DNA form, the CDR3 reads TGCGCCAGCAGTGTCTGGAGGGGCACAGATACGCAGTATTTT.